Given below is one T cell receptor (beta chain) in context. Its matching antigen is unknown. The data belong to a study of cytomegalovirus exposure and HLA in healthy donors. Whole-study findings and limits: Within the 130 or so validation repertoires, first-cohort TCR clusters tended to co-occur, according to a later analysis. Most TCR sequences were uncommon, yet certain public TCRs appeared in many donors. There were a few CMV-associated chains whose specificity for CMV antigens was confirmed in vitro.

Generated by immunoSEQ multiplex PCR, the TCRdb table keeps only in-frame clones and is missing some. The sample holds about 280,000 clones; 86% are singletons and the top ten take 0.9% to 1.1%. CDR3 length: 14 amino acids. Germline loops: CDR1 SGDLS, CDR2 YYNGEE. Trimming removed 5 bases from V and 4 bases from J; junction bases left unmatched: 3. This rearrangement joins TRBV9 to TRBJ1-2; 12 bases map to TRBD1. This clonotype was sampled from a woman aged 18-29 years in good health and CMV-seronegative. The sequenced sample was PBMCs. In DNA form, the CDR3 reads TGTGCCAGCAGGGGGACAGGGGGCTCCTATGGCTACACCTTC. As protein: CASRGTGGSYGYTF.